Each of the 15 T cell receptor beta chains below was sequenced from the same sample in a study of control samples from healthy donors and cancer patients. TCRdb keeps only in-frame clones here, not all; method: immunoSEQ multiplex PCR. The sample consists of approximately 88,000 clones, roughly 90% of them appearing once. The specimen was blood. Source of these receptors: a woman in her twenties or thirties in good health.

The rearrangement uses TRBV28 and TRBJ1-1; D is possibly TRBD1 (5 bases). The V gene lost 6 bases and the J gene lost 1 base, with 12 bases spanning the gap. CDR1 and CDR2 from the germline V gene are MDHEN and SYDVKM. This CDR3 has 14 residues. In DNA form, the CDR3 reads TGTGCCAGCAGATTCCCCGACAGGAACACTGAAGCTTTCTTT. This gives the protein CASRFPDRNTEAFF.

The rearrangement joins TRBV7-9 to TRBJ1-2; TRBD1 matches at 9 bases. The V and J ends lost 6 bases and 8 bases, in that order; junction bases with no gene match: 7. The CDR3 has 13 amino acids. Germline V lookup: CDR1 SEHNR, CDR2 FQNEAQ (reference sequence). CDR3 loop: CASSSTGGDGYTF. The CDR3 nucleotides are TGTGCCAGCAGTTCTACAGGGGGCGACGGCTACACCTTC. Filled out from reference TRBV7-9 and TRBJ1-2, the complete variable domain reads DTGVSQNPRHKITKRGQNVTFRCDPISEHNRLYWYRQTLGQGPEFLTYFQNEAQLEKSRLLSDRFSAERPKGSFSTLEIQRTEQGDSAMYLCASSSTGGDGYTFGSGTRLTVV.

This chain joins TRBV19 and TRBJ1-2; 8 bases are a match to TRBD1. With 9 bases clipped from V and 1 base from J, the junction kept 10 bases outside the gene matches. This CDR3 has 15 residues. The V gene's germline CDR1 is LNHDA and CDR2 SQIVND (reference sequence). CDR3 loop: CASSDRVGGNYGYTF. The CDR3 nucleotides are TGTGCCAGCTCGGACAGGGTCGGGGGTAACTATGGCTACACCTTC.

In this sample, this clone turned up once. The chain joins TRBV15 to TRBJ2-1; D unresolved. CDR3 size: 13 residues. Between the trimmed V and J ends, which lost 5 bases and 15 bases, there was a span of 20 bases. Germline loops: CDR1 LNHNV, CDR2 YYDKDF (reference sequence). CDR3 region: CATSSLSQSIRFF. CDR3 bases: TGTGCCACCAGCTCGCTCTCCCAGAGTATTAGGTTCTTC.

This chain links TRBV9 with TRBJ2-1; D gene unclear. Trimming took off 6 bases at V and 2 bases at J, with 9 bases between the two ends. This CDR3 is built from 13 residues. From germline, CDR1 is SGDLS and CDR2 YYNGEE. The CDR3 sequence is CASKGTAYNEQFF. CDR3 in DNA: TGTGCCAGCAAGGGAACTGCCTACAATGAGCAGTTCTTC.

This chain uses TRBV10-1 with TRBJ1-1, with D possibly being TRBD1 (5 bases). The CDR3 runs to 14 residues. Germline CDR1 and CDR2: WNHNN and SYGVQD (reference sequence). V gave up 7 bases and J gave up 5 bases, with 17 bases separating them. CDR3 sequence (DNA): TGCGCCAGCACTGCAGGATTGGGGGGGACTGAAGCTTTCTTT. Translated: CASTAGLGGTEAFF.

The chain uses TRBV3-1 (or the pseudogene TRBV3-2) and TRBJ1-2; D not resolved. The germline V gene encodes CDR1 LGHDT and CDR2 YNNKEL (reference sequence). The V and J ends lost 4 bases and 7 bases respectively, with 16 bases between them. This CDR3 spans 14 amino acids. The CDR3 bases are TGTGCCAGCAGCCCCTTCGGTCCCGGGATTGGCTACACCTTC. This sequence encodes CASSPFGPGIGYTF.

The chain joins TRBV6-5 to TRBJ1-2; possibly TRBD1 for D (5 bases). V lost 6 bases and J 4 bases, leaving 18 bases between the germline ends. There are 15 residues in the CDR3. The germline gives CDR1 MNHEY, CDR2 SVGAGI. Here the CDR3 DNA reads TGTGCCAGCAGGGGGGGACCGGGGGACGGCTATGGCTACACCTTC. Translating gives CASRGGPGDGYGYTF.

The V and J genes are TRBV5-1 and TRBJ1-1; D might be TRBD1 (6 bases). Trimming took 0 bases from V and 5 from J, leaving 11 bases between them. The CDR3 covers 14 residues. The germline gives CDR1 SGHRS, CDR2 YFSETQ. The CDR3 coding sequence is TGCGCCAGCAGCTTGGAGGGGGAGAGTACTGAAGCTTTCTTT. As protein: CASSLEGESTEAFF. Full variable domain (remainder filled in from reference TRBV5-1 and TRBJ1-1): KAGVTQTPRYLIKTRGQQVTLSCSPISGHRSVSWYQQTPGQGLQFLFEYFSETQRNKGNFPGRFSGRQFSNSRSEMNVSTLELGDSALYLCASSLEGESTEAFFGQGTRLTVV.

This chain connects TRBV6-5 to TRBJ1-5; no definite D call. Germline CDR1 reads MNHEY; CDR2 reads SVGAGI. This CDR3 is built from 12 residues. Trimming shortened V by 6 bases and J by 2 bases, and 5 bases separated the two germline ends. This chain's CDR3 is CASRQGNQPQHF. The CDR3, as DNA: TGTGCCAGCAGGCAGGGCAATCAGCCCCAGCATTTT.

V is TRBV3-1 (or the pseudogene TRBV3-2) and J is TRBJ1-2; perhaps TRBD1 as D (5 bases). V lost 4 bases and J 1 base, leaving 13 bases between the germline ends. CDR1 and CDR2 from the germline V gene are LGHDT and YNNKEL (reference sequence). The CDR3 loop spans 15 amino acids. DNA of the CDR3: TGTGCCAGCAGCCGAGCGGGACGGTATAACTATGGCTACACCTTC. Translated, it gives CASSRAGRYNYGYTF.

This rearrangement joins TRBV6-1 to TRBJ1-2, with 8 bases lining up with TRBD1. Germline V gene lookup returns CDR1 MNHNS and CDR2 SASEGT. The CDR3 totals 16 residues. V lost 1 base and J lost 4; bases outside the gene matches: 8. For the CDR3, the DNA is TGTGCCAGCAGTGAAGACCCCTTCGGACAGGGCTATGGCTACACCTTC. It yields the protein CASSEDPFGQGYGYTF.

The chain links TRBV11-2 to TRBJ2-1, with D perhaps TRBD2 (5 bases). The V gene's germline CDR1 is SGHAT and CDR2 FQNNGV. V shed 5 bases and J shed 5 bases, with 22 bases lying between them. This CDR3 is 17 amino acids long. In DNA form, the CDR3 reads TGTGCCAGCAGCGATTGGGGATTTGTGCGGGCGAACAATGAGCAGTTCTTC. Translated, it gives CASSDWGFVRANNEQFF.

This rearrangement joins TRBV27 to TRBJ1-2, with TRBD1 matching 8 bases. Germline CDR1 is MNHEY and CDR2 is SMNVEV (reference sequence). The junction had 6 bases not matched to a gene; V was cut back by 6 bases and J by 0 bases. This CDR3 region has 15 residues. This CDR3 reads CASSMTGVTNYGYTF. As DNA, the CDR3 is TGTGCCAGCAGCATGACAGGGGTGACTAACTATGGCTACACCTTC.

This chain connects TRBV28 to TRBJ1-2; maybe TRBD1 (6 bases). The CDR3 loop spans 12 amino acids. Trimming pared 6 bases from V and 8 bases from J, leaving 13 bases between. Germline V gene sequence: CDR1 MDHEN, CDR2 SYDVKM. The DNA of the CDR3 is TGTGCCAGCAGGGAGGGGGGCGGGGGCTACACCTTC. Encoded protein: CASREGGGGYTF.